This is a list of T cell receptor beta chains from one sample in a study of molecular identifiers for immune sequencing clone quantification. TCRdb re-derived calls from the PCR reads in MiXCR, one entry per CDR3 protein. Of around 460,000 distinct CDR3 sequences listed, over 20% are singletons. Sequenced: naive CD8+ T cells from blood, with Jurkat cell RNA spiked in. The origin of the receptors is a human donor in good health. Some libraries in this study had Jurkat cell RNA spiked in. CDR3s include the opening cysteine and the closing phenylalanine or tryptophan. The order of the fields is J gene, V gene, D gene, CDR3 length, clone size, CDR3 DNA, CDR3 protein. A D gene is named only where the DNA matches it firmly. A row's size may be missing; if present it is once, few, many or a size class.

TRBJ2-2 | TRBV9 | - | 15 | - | TGTGCCAGCAGCGTAGTGTCGGGATGGACCGGGGAGCTGTTTTTT | CASSVVSGWTGELFF
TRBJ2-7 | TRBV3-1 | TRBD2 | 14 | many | TGTGCCAGCAGCCAGTTTAGCGGGGGATACGAGCAGTACTTC | CASSQFSGGYEQYF
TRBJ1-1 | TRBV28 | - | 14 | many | TGTGCCAGCAAGAGGGCACAGGGGAACACTGAAGCTTTCTTT | CASKRAQGNTEAFF
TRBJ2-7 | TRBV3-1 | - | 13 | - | TGTGCCAGCAGCGGAGTAGCGTGGTACGAGCAGTACTTC | CASSGVAWYEQYF
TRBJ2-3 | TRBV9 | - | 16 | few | TGTGCCAGCAGCGTAGAGGGGGGGCTCGGCACAGATACGCAGTATTTT | CASSVEGGLGTDTQYF
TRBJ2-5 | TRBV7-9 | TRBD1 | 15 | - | TGTGCCAGCAGCTCTTCCGACAGGGGGTTAGAGACCCAGTACTTC | CASSSSDRGLETQYF
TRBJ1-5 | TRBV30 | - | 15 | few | TGTGCCTGGAGCCCAGGTGGCAGTAGCAATCAGCCCCAGCATTTT | CAWSPGGSSNQPQHF
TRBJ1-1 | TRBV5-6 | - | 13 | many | TGTGCCAGCAGCTCGGGAAGAGGGACTGAAGCTTTCTTT | CASSSGRGTEAFF
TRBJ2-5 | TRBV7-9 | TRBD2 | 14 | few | TGTGCCAGCAGCCGACTAGCGGGGTTGGAGACCCAGTACTTC | CASSRLAGLETQYF
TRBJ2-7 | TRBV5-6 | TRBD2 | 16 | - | TGTGCCAGCAGCTTGGCCGACGGACTAGACGAATACGAGCAGTACTTC | CASSLADGLDEYEQYF
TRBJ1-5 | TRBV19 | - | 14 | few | TGTGCCAGCCGCCCGGACAGTGACAATCAGCCCCAGCATTTT | CASRPDSDNQPQHF
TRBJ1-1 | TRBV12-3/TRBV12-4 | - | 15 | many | TGTGCCAGCAGCGACGGGACTTCTTTCGGTACTGAAGCTTTCTTT | CASSDGTSFGTEAFF
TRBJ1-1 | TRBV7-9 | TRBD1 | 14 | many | TGTGCCAGCAGCTGGGACAGGGGACGAACTGAAGCTTTCTTT | CASSWDRGRTEAFF
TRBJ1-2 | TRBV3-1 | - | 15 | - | TGTGCCAGCAGCCAAGACGTTCTAGCGCTCTATGGCTACACCTTC | CASSQDVLALYGYTF
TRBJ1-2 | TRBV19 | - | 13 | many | TGTGCCAGTAGTTATGGTGTCCCCGACGGCTACACCTTC | CASSYGVPDGYTF
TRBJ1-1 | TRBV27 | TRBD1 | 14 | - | TGTGCCAGCAGTTCCGGGACAGCCCTCACTGAAGCTTTCTTT | CASSSGTALTEAFF
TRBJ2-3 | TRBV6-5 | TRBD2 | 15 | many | TGTGCCAGCAGCCCCAGCGGGAGGGTCACAGATACGCAGTATTTT | CASSPSGRVTDTQYF
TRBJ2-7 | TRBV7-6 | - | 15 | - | TGTGCCAGCAGCTTTAGTCGAGGTATCGGTTACGAGCAGTACTTC | CASSFSRGIGYEQYF
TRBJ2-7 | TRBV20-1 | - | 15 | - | TGCAGTGCTAGAGATTCGCTGAAGGGTCCCCACGAGCAGTACTTC | CSARDSLKGPHEQYF
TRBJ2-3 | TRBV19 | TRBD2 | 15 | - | TGTGCCAGTAGTCCCCTAGCGGGAGTTAAAGATACGCAGTATTTT | CASSPLAGVKDTQYF
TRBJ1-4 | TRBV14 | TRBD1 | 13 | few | TGTGCCAGCAGCCAGGGGACAGGTGAAAAACTGTTTTTT | CASSQGTGEKLFF
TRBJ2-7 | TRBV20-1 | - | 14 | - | TGCAGTGCTAGAGCAGCAGGGGATACCTACGAGCAGTACTTC | CSARAAGDTYEQYF
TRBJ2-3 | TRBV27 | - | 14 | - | TGTGCCAGCGGAGTACTAGGTAGCACAGATACGCAGTATTTT | CASGVLGSTDTQYF
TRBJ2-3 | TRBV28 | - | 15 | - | TGTGCCAGCAGCTCCTCAGGGTTCCGCACAGATACGCAGTATTTT | CASSSSGFRTDTQYF
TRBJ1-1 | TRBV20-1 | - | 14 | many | TGCAGTGCTTGGACCGGGACACAGAACACTGAAGCTTTCTTT | CSAWTGTQNTEAFF
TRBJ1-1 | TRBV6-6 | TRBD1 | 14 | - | TGTGCCAGCAGTACCCGGGACAGGGGAGCTGAAGCTTTCTTT | CASSTRDRGAEAFF
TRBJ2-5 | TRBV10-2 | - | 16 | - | TGCGCCAGCAGTGAAGTATCCTGGGGATATGGGGAGACCCAGTACTTC | CASSEVSWGYGETQYF
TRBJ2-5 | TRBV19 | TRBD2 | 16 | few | TGTGCCAGTAGTATTTGGACTAGCGGGATTGAAGAGACCCAGTACTTC | CASSIWTSGIEETQYF
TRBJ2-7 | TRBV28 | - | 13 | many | TGTGCCAGCAGTTTGTTCAACTCCTACGAGCAGTACTTC | CASSLFNSYEQYF
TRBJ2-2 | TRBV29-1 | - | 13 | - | TGCAGCGTTGGTGACAGAAACACCGGGGAGCTGTTTTTT | CSVGDRNTGELFF
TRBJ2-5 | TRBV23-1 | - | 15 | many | TGCGCCAGCAGTCATTTTGACAGTCTAGTAGAGACCCAGTACTTC | CASSHFDSLVETQYF
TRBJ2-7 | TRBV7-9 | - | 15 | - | TGTGCCAGCAGCCCCCCCACCGAGGGAACCCACGAGCAGTACTTC | CASSPPTEGTHEQYF
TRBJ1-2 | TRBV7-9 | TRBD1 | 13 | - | TGTGCCAGCAGCTTGTCAGGGGGCCAAGGCTACACCTTC | CASSLSGGQGYTF
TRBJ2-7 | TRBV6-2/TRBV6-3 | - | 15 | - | TGTGCCAGCAGTTACCGGCTAGAAAGGCCCTACGAGCAGTACTTC | CASSYRLERPYEQYF
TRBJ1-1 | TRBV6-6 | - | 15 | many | TGTGCCAGCAGTAGTCACCCGGGCCTTAACACTGAAGCTTTCTTT | CASSSHPGLNTEAFF
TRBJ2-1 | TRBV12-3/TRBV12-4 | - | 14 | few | TGTGCCAGCAGTCACGGGACCAACTACAATGAGCAGTTCTTC | CASSHGTNYNEQFF
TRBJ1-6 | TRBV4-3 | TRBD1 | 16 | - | TGCGCCAGCAGCCAAGATCGGGGACAGGCTAATTCACCCCTCCACTTT | CASSQDRGQANSPLHF
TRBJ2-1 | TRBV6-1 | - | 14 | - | TGTGCTGTTATGGGGGTGCCTTCTTACAATGAGCAGTTCTTC | CAVMGVPSYNEQFF
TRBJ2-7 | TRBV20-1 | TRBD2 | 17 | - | TGCAGTGCTAGAGATACTAGCGGGAGTGGGGTCTGGTACGAGCAGTACTTC | CSARDTSGSGVWYEQYF
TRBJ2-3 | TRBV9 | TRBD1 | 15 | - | TGTGCCAGCAGCGGACAGGGTGCTAGCAATCAGCCCCAGTATTTT | CASSGQGASNQPQYF
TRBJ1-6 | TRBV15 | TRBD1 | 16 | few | TGTGCCACCAGCAGTACAGGGGGTGGATATAATTCACCCCTCCACTTT | CATSSTGGGYNSPLHF
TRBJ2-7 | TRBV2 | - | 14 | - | TGTGCCAGCAGTGAAGGCGGGGACGACTACGAGCAGTACTTC | CASSEGGDDYEQYF
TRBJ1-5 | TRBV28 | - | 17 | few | TGTGCCAGCAGCCCTTGGGGTCGGGGCGATGGCAATCAGCCCCAGCATTTT | CASSPWGRGDGNQPQHF
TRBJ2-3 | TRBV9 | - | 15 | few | TGTGCCAGCAGCGAACAGGATCATTGGGGGGATACGCAGTATTTT | CASSEQDHWGDTQYF
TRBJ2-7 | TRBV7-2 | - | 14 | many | TGTGCCAGCAGCTTGCCGGACAGATCCTACGAGCAGTACTTC | CASSLPDRSYEQYF
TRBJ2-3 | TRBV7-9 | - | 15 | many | TGTGCCAGCAGCCCCGGGGCTAGCATGGCAGATACGCAGTATTTT | CASSPGASMADTQYF
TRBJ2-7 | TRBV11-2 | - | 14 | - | TGTGCCAGCAGCTTCGGCGCAGGGGCCTACAAGCAGTACTTC | CASSFGAGAYKQYF
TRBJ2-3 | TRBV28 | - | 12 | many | TGTGCCAGCAGTTCCCACACAGATACGCAGTATTTT | CASSSHTDTQYF